The source of this T cell receptor beta chain is a study of molecular identifiers for immune sequencing clone quantification. Study-wide points: Clone sizes that are highly expanded could be underestimated when identical TCR molecules share a barcode.

This clonotype has ten or more counts. Its antigen is currently unknown. The CDR3 consists of 14 residues. V shed 5 bases and J shed 3 bases, with 13 bases lying between them. Germline CDR1 MNHEY, CDR2 SVGAGI. With RNA at 10%, 30% or 50%, naive CD8 libraries came from approximately 20,000 to 980,000 sorted cells. The authors built bulk TCR libraries by previously described methods with listed TCR primers. From the PCR reads, TCRdb called clonotypes with MiXCR, one entry per CDR3 protein. This sample has more than 450,000 distinct CDR3 sequences, with 20% to 25% found just once. Sequencing input: naive CD8+ T cells from blood, with Jurkat cell RNA spiked in. Specified subset: FACS-sorted CD8+CD4-CCR7+CD45RA+ naive T cells. V is TRBV6-5 and J is TRBJ1-1, with D perhaps TRBD1 (6 bases). This TCR came from a human donor in good health. Some libraries in this study had Jurkat cell RNA spiked in. The CDR3: CASSQDSPYTEAFF. CDR3 coding DNA: TGTGCCAGCAGTCAGGACAGCCCTTACACTGAAGCTTTCTTT.